This passage covers 5 T cell receptor beta chains from one sample sequenced in a study of naive and memory T cell subsets. The beta constant-region primer was an equimolar mix of two oligonucleotides covering TRBC1 and TRBC2. Nested alpha and beta constant-region primers with the SP2 primer drove four PCR rounds on ligated cDNA. MiXCR, run by TCRdb on the UMI-ligation and nested PCR reads, gives a single entry per CDR3 protein. In the table there are roughly 150,000 distinct CDR3 sequences, about 20% of which are singletons. Study-wide results and limits: Naive repertoires, especially CD8, held a few larger clonotypes, possibly memory cells re-expressing CD45RA.

Their target antigens are unknown. Input material: naive CD8+ T cells from blood. The source is a human donor in good health.

V gene TRBV25-1 combines with J gene TRBJ2-7, with a tentative D call TRBD1 (5 bases). The V end lost 0 bases, the J end lost 6 bases, and 18 bases lay between the germline ends. The CDR3 loop spans 16 amino acids. Germline CDR1 and CDR2: MGHDK and SYGVNS. The CDR3 is CASSEYYPAGLGEQYF. The CDR3 DNA reads TGTGCCAGCAGTGAATACTACCCCGCAGGGTTGGGCGAGCAGTACTTC.

This chain uses TRBV2 with TRBJ1-1; a weak D match, TRBD1 (5 bases). Trimming pared 6 bases from V and 3 bases from J, leaving 17 bases between. The germline CDR1 and CDR2 sequences are SNHLY and FYNNEI. The CDR3 extends over 15 amino acids. Here the CDR3 DNA reads TGTGCCAGCAGATGGGACGGCCGTGTGGACACTGAAGCTTTCTTT. Translation gives CASRWDGRVDTEAFF.

This clonotype was seen a few times. The chain employs TRBV12-3 or TRBV12-4 and TRBJ2-5; D is undetermined. The CDR3 loop spans 11 amino acids. With 5 bases removed from V and 5 bases from J, the gap between germline ends came to 6 bases. CDR3 coding DNA: TGTGCCAGCAGTCCCGGGGAGACCCAGTACTTC. It encodes CASSPGETQYF.

Note on this clonotype: One end of the junction does not line up with germline, which may come from a read error. CDR3 DNA: TGCGTCAGCAGCCAAGAGCTTAGCGGGTCCCGCTACGAGCAGTACTTC. Residues: CVSSQELSGSRYEQYF. The rearrangement uses TRBV4-3 and TRBJ2-7; 7 bases agree with TRBD2. Germline CDR1 and CDR2: LGHNA and YSLEER. The CDR3 consists of 16 residues.

This clonotype was counted only a few times. The chain recombines TRBV6-5 with TRBJ1-1; D unclear. Germline V CDR1 and CDR2: MNHEY, SVGAGI. This CDR3 is built from 13 residues. V dropped 5 bases and J dropped 5 bases, with 12 bases sitting between them. The CDR3 loop is CASSPSAGTEAFF. For the CDR3, the DNA is TGTGCCAGCAGTCCAAGCGCGGGGACTGAAGCTTTCTTT.